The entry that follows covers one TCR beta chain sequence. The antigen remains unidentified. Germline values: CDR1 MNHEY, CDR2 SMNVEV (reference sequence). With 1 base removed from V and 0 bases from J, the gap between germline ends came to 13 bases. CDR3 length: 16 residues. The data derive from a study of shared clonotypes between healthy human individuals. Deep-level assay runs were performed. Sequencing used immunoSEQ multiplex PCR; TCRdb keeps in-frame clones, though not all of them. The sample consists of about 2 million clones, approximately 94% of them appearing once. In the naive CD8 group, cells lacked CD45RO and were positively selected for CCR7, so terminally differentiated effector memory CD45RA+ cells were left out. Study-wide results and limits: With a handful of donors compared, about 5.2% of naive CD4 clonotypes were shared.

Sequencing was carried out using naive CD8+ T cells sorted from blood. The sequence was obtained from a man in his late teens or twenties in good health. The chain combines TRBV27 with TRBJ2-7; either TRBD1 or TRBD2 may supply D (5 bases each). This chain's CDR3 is CASSLLGVGPSYEQYF. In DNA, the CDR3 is TGTGCCAGCAGTTTATTGGGGGTAGGGCCCTCCTACGAGCAGTACTTC.